The 17 T cell receptor beta chains below all came from one sample that was sequenced in a study of blood T cell repertoires in COVID-19. TCRdb's copy holds only in-frame clones and misses some; the assay was immunoSEQ multiplex PCR. The repertoire includes fewer than 450,000 clones, around nine tenths of them detected once, and 6% to 8% sits in the top ten. Sequencing was carried out using peripheral blood. The receptor set was obtained from a woman aged 70-85 years with COVID-19, enrolled during active disease.

This chain links TRBV7-9 with TRBJ1-2; TRBD1 might be the D (6 bases). The germline gives CDR1 SEHNR, CDR2 FQNEAQ (reference sequence). Trimming removed 1 base from V and 2 bases from J, with 11 bases in between. This CDR3 region has 15 residues. The CDR3: CASSLVQGRNYGYTF. Written as DNA, the CDR3 is TGTGCCAGCAGCTTAGTACAGGGACGAAACTATGGCTACACCTTC.

The chain couples TRBV14 to TRBJ1-2, with 7 bases identical to TRBD1. With 4 bases clipped from V and 5 bases from J, the junction kept 4 bases outside the gene matches. CDR3 length: 13 residues. Germline V lookup: CDR1 SGHDN, CDR2 FVKESK. CDR3 bases: TGTGCCAGCAGCCTTGGACAGGCATATGGCTACACCTTC. Encoded protein: CASSLGQAYGYTF.

The chain recombines TRBV5-1 with TRBJ1-3, with D tentatively TRBD1 (6 bases). This CDR3 region has 15 residues. Germline-derived CDR1 and CDR2 are SGHRS and YFSETQ. V lost 4 bases and J 2 bases, leaving 13 bases between the germline ends. CDR3 in amino acids: CASSPWGGPGNTIYF. CDR3 coding DNA: TGCGCCAGCAGCCCATGGGGGGGGCCTGGAAACACCATATATTTT.

The J gene is TRBJ1-1, the V gene TRBV9; 7 nucleotides agree with TRBD1. CDR1 is SGDLS, CDR2 YYNGEE, per germline. This CDR3 is 14 amino acids long. V gave up 3 bases and J gave up 1 base; unmatched junction bases: 3. CDR3 nucleotides: TGTGCCAGCAGCGCACAGGGGTCGAACACTGAAGCTTTCTTT. It translates to CASSAQGSNTEAFF.

The gene calls are TRBV15 and TRBJ1-5; unclear D gene. Germline V gives CDR1 LNHNV, CDR2 YYDKDF (reference sequence). Trimming took 0 bases from V and 5 from J, leaving 5 bases between them. CDR3 length: 13 residues. The CDR3 DNA reads TGTGCCACCAGCAGAGATAAATATCAGCCCCAGCATTTT. Translated, it gives CATSRDKYQPQHF.

This rearrangement joins TRBV29-1 to TRBJ1-3, with 7 positions matching TRBD1. There are 14 residues in the CDR3. Germline loops: CDR1 SQVTM, CDR2 ANQGSEA. V was clipped by 6 bases and J by 8 bases; unmatched bases: 13. DNA for the CDR3: TGCAGCGTCCATCTCCCATCGCAGGGGGACACCATATATTTT. Protein product: CSVHLPSQGDTIYF.

The chain carries TRBV4-1 and TRBJ2-7; the D gene is possibly TRBD2 (7 bases). Trimming stripped 2 bases from V and 7 bases from J, with 21 bases between. The CDR3 length is 16 residues. In germline, CDR1 is MGHRA, CDR2 YSYEKL. The CDR3 here is CASSQNFPGGAREQYF. In DNA form, the CDR3 reads TGCGCCAGCAGCCAAAATTTTCCTGGGGGGGCGCGGGAGCAGTACTTC.

The chain employs TRBV10-1 and TRBJ1-1, with TRBD1 matching 8 bases. After removal of 3 bases from V and 8 bases from J, the junction contained 5 bases not matched to a gene. From germline, CDR1 is WNHNN and CDR2 SYGVQD (reference sequence). The CDR3 totals 13 residues. The CDR3 sequence is CASSEMRQGEAFF. The CDR3 DNA is TGCGCCAGCAGTGAAATGAGACAGGGGGAAGCTTTCTTT.

This clone has only a few counts. This chain joins TRBV28 and TRBJ2-7; 9 positions agree with TRBD2. CDR3 length equals 15 residues. Germline V gene sequence: CDR1 MDHEN, CDR2 SYDVKM. The junction had 3 bases not matched to a gene; V was cut back by 1 base and J by 2 bases. The CDR3 region has the DNA TGTGCCAGCAGTTTATTTCTAGCGGGGACCTACGAGCAGTACTTC. Protein product: CASSLFLAGTYEQYF.

V usage is TRBV21-1 and J usage is TRBJ1-5; the table's D call TRBD1 went unverified against the DNA. TRBV21-1 is shown as a pseudogene. The CDR3 length is 12 residues. CDR3 nucleotides: TGTGCCAGCAGGACAGGGAATCAGCCCCAGCATTTT. Translated, it gives CASRTGNQPQHF.

This chain uses TRBV7-2 with TRBJ1-6; D is unresolved. The germline V and J ends were trimmed by 5 bases and 6 bases, with 11 bases remaining between them. CDR3 size: 14 residues. Germline V gene sequence: CDR1 SGHTA, CDR2 FQGNSA. CDR3 sequence reads: CASSPQIINSPLHF. The CDR3 DNA reads TGTGCCAGCAGCCCACAGATAATTAATTCACCCCTCCACTTT.

This clone was seen only once. The chain joins TRBV19 to TRBJ1-2, with D possibly matching TRBD1 (5 bases). Trimming removed 5 bases from V and 4 bases from J, with 8 bases in between. CDR3 length equals 12 residues. CDR1 and CDR2 from the germline V gene are LNHDA and SQIVND (reference sequence). CDR3 nucleotide sequence: TGTGCCAGTAGTTTTGGGGCCTATGGCTACACCTTC. This encodes CASSFGAYGYTF.

V gene TRBV29-1 combines with J gene TRBJ2-1; 12 bases are shared with TRBD2. Germline CDR1 is SQVTM and CDR2 is ANQGSEA. Trimming removed 6 bases from V and 6 bases from J; junction bases left unmatched: 9. This CDR3 spans 15 amino acids. CDR3 in DNA: TGCAGCGTCCCGCCTAGCGGGGGGGCGGTCAATGAGCAGTTCTTC. Protein product: CSVPPSGGAVNEQFF.

This clone has just one count. The chain links TRBV7-2 to TRBJ2-3, with a tentative D call TRBD1 (6 bases). V dropped 0 bases and J dropped 3 bases, with 16 bases sitting between them. The CDR3 extends over 17 amino acids. The germline V gene encodes CDR1 SGHTA and CDR2 FQGNSA. The CDR3 loop is CASSLAGAFPGTDTQYF. The CDR3 DNA is TGTGCCAGCAGCTTAGCGGGGGCGTTTCCTGGGACAGATACGCAGTATTTT.

V is TRBV6-5 and J is TRBJ2-7, with D possibly being TRBD2 (5 bases). Germline V lookup: CDR1 MNHEY, CDR2 SVGAGI. The CDR3 covers 13 residues. V was clipped by 2 bases and J by 2 bases, with 7 bases between them. Here the CDR3 reads CASSYLGAYEQYF. Here the CDR3 DNA reads TGTGCCAGCAGTTACCTCGGGGCCTACGAGCAGTACTTC.

J is TRBJ1-6 and V is TRBV7-9, with TRBD1 matching 7 bases. Trimming cost V 3 bases and J 6 bases; bases outside gene matches: 2. The CDR3 is 14 amino acids. From germline, CDR1 is SEHNR and CDR2 FQNEAQ (reference sequence). CDR3 nucleotide sequence: TGTGCCAGCAGCTTCGACAGGGCTAATTCACCCCTCCACTTT. Translation: CASSFDRANSPLHF.

The chain carries TRBV5-1 and TRBJ1-6; D ambiguous. The V and J ends lost 0 bases and 6 bases respectively, with 7 bases between them. Germline CDR1 and CDR2: SGHRS and YFSETQ. This CDR3 is built from 14 residues. CDR3 sequence (DNA): TGCGCCAGCAGCTTGGGTCTAATTAATTCACCCCTCCACTTT. Its protein product is CASSLGLINSPLHF.